This is a list of T cell receptor beta chains from one sample in a study of cytomegalovirus exposure and HLA in healthy donors. Repertoires were generated with immunoSEQ multiplex PCR, while TCRdb's copy carries only in-frame clones and drops some. Among around 150,000 clones, around 80% were seen once, and the ten largest hold approximately 4.3%. Sequencing input: PBMCs. Receptors were obtained from a man aged 30 to 45 in good health. CDR3s include the opening cysteine and the closing phenylalanine or tryptophan. The D gene is left open where the match is weak. Clone size is stated in some rows and not others, as once, few, many or a class when expanded.

TGTGCCAGCAGTGTTACCGGACTAGCGGGAGTAGGTGCGAATGAGCAGTTCTTC CASSVTGLAGVGANEQFF NA TRBD2 TRBJ2-1 TRBV27
TGTGCCAGCAGTGAATATAGCGCGGGAGCGGACAAAAACATTCAGTACTTC CASSEYSAGADKNIQYF NA TRBD2 TRBJ2-4 TRBV25-1
TGTGCCAGCACAGGGGAAGCGAACACCGGGGAGCTGTTTTTT CASTGEANTGELFF NA NA TRBJ2-2 TRBV9
TGTGCCAGCCTTAAGCAGGGCTACGAGCAGTACTTC CASLKQGYEQYF NA NA TRBJ2-7 TRBV28
TGTGCCAGTAGCCGCACGACAGGGGGAGGCACTGAAGCTTTCTTT CASSRTTGGGTEAFF NA TRBD1 TRBJ1-1 TRBV19
TGTGCCAGCAGTGAGGGAATTGCGGGAGTAGGGCAAGAGACCCAGTACTTC CASSEGIAGVGQETQYF once TRBD2 TRBJ2-5 TRBV6-1
TGTGCCAGCAGTTACAGTGGGAGGGATGAAAAACTGTTTTTT CASSYSGRDEKLFF NA NA TRBJ1-4 TRBV7-9
TGTGCCAGCAGTCTAACAGGGAACGAGCAGTACTTC CASSLTGNEQYF NA NA TRBJ2-7 TRBV11-2
TGTGCCAGCAGCCAAGTGTTAGCGGGTAACTACGAGCAGTACTTC CASSQVLAGNYEQYF NA TRBD2 TRBJ2-7 TRBV14
TGCAGCGTTGGGTGGATAGGGGCGCAAGAGACCCAGTACTTC CSVGWIGAQETQYF few NA TRBJ2-5 TRBV29-1
TGTGCCAGTAATATCAGCCCGAGCGACGAGCAGTACTTC CASNISPSDEQYF NA NA TRBJ2-7 TRBV19
TGTGCCATCAGTGACGGGGTAGTAGACGAGCAGTACTTC CAISDGVVDEQYF once NA TRBJ2-7 TRBV10-3
TGCAGCGTCTACGAACTAGCGCTACAAGAGACCCAGTACTTC CSVYELALQETQYF few TRBD2 TRBJ2-5 TRBV29-1
TGTGCCAGCAGCGCCGCCGGGACTAGCGGCTCAGATACGCAGTATTTT CASSAAGTSGSDTQYF few TRBD2 TRBJ2-3 TRBV9
TGTGCCAGCAGCTTCGACGGACAGGCGACCCGGGGGGGCTACACCTTC CASSFDGQATRGGYTF few TRBD1 TRBJ1-2 TRBV5-5
TGTGCCAGCAGCCATGGACTAGCGCACTCCTACGAGCAGTACTTC CASSHGLAHSYEQYF NA TRBD2 TRBJ2-7 TRBV6-6
TGTGCCAGTAGTTTCACTAGCGGGAGATCCTACGAGCAGTACTTC CASSFTSGRSYEQYF NA TRBD2 TRBJ2-7 TRBV19
TGTGCCAGCAGTTCTAGCCGAAACAATGAGCAGTTCTTC CASSSSRNNEQFF NA NA TRBJ2-1 TRBV27
TGCGCCAGCAGCTTGGAAGGGGCGGAATACGAGCAGTACTTC CASSLEGAEYEQYF NA NA TRBJ2-7 TRBV5-1
TGTGCCGTCCGGGGGGCGGATGAAAAACTGTTTTTT CAVRGADEKLFF NA NA TRBJ1-4 TRBV10-3
TGCGCCAGCAGCTTGGAGACTCCCCGCCGCAAGGAGCAGTTCTTC CASSLETPRRKEQFF few NA TRBJ2-1 TRBV5-1
TGCAGTGCTAGAGGGCTTCGCGAGCAGTACTTC CSARGLREQYF NA NA TRBJ2-7 TRBV20-1
TGTGCCAGCAGCCAAGACGAGGAGCAGTCCTACAATGAGCAGTTCTTC CASSQDEEQSYNEQFF NA NA TRBJ2-1 TRBV4-2
TGTGCCAGCAGCCGGGAAGGAGGCTACACCTTC CASSREGGYTF few NA TRBJ1-2 TRBV5-4
TGTGCCAGTAGTACCCCTCTAGCGGGAGGGCAGTACGAGCAGTACTTC CASSTPLAGGQYEQYF NA TRBD2 TRBJ2-7 TRBV19
TGCAGCGTCACAGGGACTAGCGTTAACAATGAGCAGTTCTTC CSVTGTSVNNEQFF NA TRBD2 TRBJ2-1 TRBV29-1
TGTGCCATCAGTGAAGGGGAAGAGACCCAGTACTTC CAISEGEETQYF NA NA TRBJ2-5 TRBV10-3
TGTGCCAGCAGCTTGCTAGTTAACTATGGCTACACCTTC CASSLLVNYGYTF NA NA TRBJ1-2 TRBV5-6
TGCGCCAGCAGCTTAGGCAGGGAGCAGTACTTC CASSLGREQYF once NA TRBJ2-7 TRBV5-1
TGTGCCAGCAGCCAAACGAGGGTGGTAGAGCAGTTCTTC CASSQTRVVEQFF NA NA TRBJ2-1 TRBV11-2
TGCGCCAGCAGCCAAGAGGGCGGCGGACTAGCATTGGATGAGCAGTTCTTC CASSQEGGGLALDEQFF NA TRBD2 TRBJ2-1 TRBV4-3
TGTGCCACCTCCGGGACACCTCGAGATACGCAGTATTTT CATSGTPRDTQYF NA NA TRBJ2-3 TRBV27
TGTGCCTGGAGTGTACGTGGGGCGGACACAGATACGCAGTATTTT CAWSVRGADTDTQYF NA NA TRBJ2-3 TRBV30
TGTGCCAGCAGCTCCCGCGTGGAGGAAAAACTGTTTTTT CASSSRVEEKLFF NA NA TRBJ1-4 TRBV11-2
TGTGCCAGCAGCTCTGGACAGGGGGCGCGTGGCTACACCTTC CASSSGQGARGYTF once TRBD1 TRBJ1-2 TRBV5-6
TGTGCCAGTACCCCGGGACAGCTAAAAAACATTCAGTACTTC CASTPGQLKNIQYF NA TRBD1 TRBJ2-4 TRBV19
TGCAGCGTTGAACGTCCGGGACAGGGTGATTATACGCAGTATTTT CSVERPGQGDYTQYF once TRBD1 TRBJ2-3 TRBV29-1
TGTGCCAGCATCCCCCTAGCCAAAAACATTCAGTACTTC CASIPLAKNIQYF NA NA TRBJ2-4 TRBV2
TGCAGCGCTGTGACAGGGACAGAGACCCAGTACTTC CSAVTGTETQYF once TRBD1 TRBJ2-5 TRBV29-1
TGCAGCGTTGAAGACCCAGGGCAAGGCTACACCTTC CSVEDPGQGYTF NA NA TRBJ1-2 TRBV29-1
TGTGCCAGTAGCCAGGCCAGCTCCTACGAGCAGTACTTC CASSQASSYEQYF NA NA TRBJ2-7 TRBV19
TGTGCCAGCAGCCCCGGACAGGGGTCGAACACTGAAGCTTTCTTT CASSPGQGSNTEAFF NA TRBD1 TRBJ1-1 TRBV7-9
TGTGCCAGCAGCCCCATTCCACAGGTTATCGGCTACGAGCAGTACTTC CASSPIPQVIGYEQYF NA NA TRBJ2-7 TRBV7-4
TGCGCCAGCAGCTATGCGGGCTACGAGCAGTACTTC CASSYAGYEQYF NA NA TRBJ2-7 TRBV5-1
TGTTCCAGCAGCTCCGAACTTAGAGGTGAGCAGTTCTTC CSSSSELRGEQFF NA NA TRBJ2-1 TRBV7-9
TGTGCCAGCAGTGAATATAAGGGACAGAAAAGGTTGCACCTCCACTTT CASSEYKGQKRLHLHF NA TRBD1 TRBJ1-6 TRBV25-1
TGTGCCAGCAGACCAGCCCTAGCCGGGGAGCTGTTTTTT CASRPALAGELFF NA NA TRBJ2-2 TRBV25-1
TGTGCCAGCAGCTTAGACACCGAACGGGCCCAGTACTTC CASSLDTERAQYF NA NA TRBJ2-5 TRBV13
TGCGCCAGCAGCCAGGACCCCGGGACTCCTTACGAGCAGTACTTC CASSQDPGTPYEQYF NA NA TRBJ2-7 TRBV4-3
TGTGCCAGCAGCAATGACAGGAATGAAAAACTGTTTTTT CASSNDRNEKLFF NA NA TRBJ1-4 TRBV5-5
TGTGCTAGCAGCTTAGGTGCCCCCGGGACAGGGGGGAGAGGTGAGCAGTTCTTC CASSLGAPGTGGRGEQFF NA TRBD1 TRBJ2-1 TRBV7-7